This T cell receptor beta chain is from a study of T cell responses to AZD1222 COVID-19 vaccine. Study observations and caveats: Nearly half of unique spike-specific TCRs reportedly avoided B.1.351 and B.1.1.7 mutated regions. The number of AZD1222 recipients seropositive at baseline was only five or six. Donors, mostly white British, included more females; clonal diversity was possibly underestimated. Vaccine-associated CD4 TCRs spanned spike, dominant at 160-218 and 743-854.

Of note for this clone: What it binds is not known.

The CDR3 has 18 residues. V dropped 1 base and J dropped 2; count of bases not matched to a gene: 10. Germline loops: CDR1 KGHSH, CDR2 LQKENI. Libraries were prepared by immunoSEQ multiplex PCR; TCRdb keeps only in-frame clonotypes and omits some of them. The table lists under 150,000 clones, 90% to 95% of them singletons, with roughly 2.9% in the top ten. This sequence was found in an adult in good health. This specimen was peripheral blood, taken on day 0 of MenACWY control vaccination. The V call is TRBV18, the J call TRBJ2-7; 11 nucleotides align to TRBD1. The CDR3 region has the DNA TGTGCCAGCTCACCACGACAGGGACAGGGGGAAAAAACCTACGAGCAGTACTTC. Protein: CASSPRQGQGEKTYEQYF. The whole variable domain, remainder taken from reference TRBV18 and TRBJ2-7, is NAGVMQNPRHLVRRRGQEARLRCSPMKGHSHVYWYRQLPEEGLKFMVYLQKENIIDESGMPKERFSAEFPKEGPSILRIQQVVRGDSAAYFCASSPRQGQGEKTYEQYFGPGTRLTVT.